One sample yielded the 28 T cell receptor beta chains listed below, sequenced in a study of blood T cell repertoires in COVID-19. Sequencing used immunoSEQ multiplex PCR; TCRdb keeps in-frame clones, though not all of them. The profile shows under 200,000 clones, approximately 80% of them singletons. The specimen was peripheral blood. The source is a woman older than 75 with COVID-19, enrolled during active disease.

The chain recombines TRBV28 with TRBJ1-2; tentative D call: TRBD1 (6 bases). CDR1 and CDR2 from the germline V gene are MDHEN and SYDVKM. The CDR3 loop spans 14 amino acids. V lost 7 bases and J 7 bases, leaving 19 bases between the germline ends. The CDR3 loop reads CASKRDIPTGGYTF. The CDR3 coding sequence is TGTGCCAGCAAGAGGGACATCCCCACGGGTGGCTACACCTTC.

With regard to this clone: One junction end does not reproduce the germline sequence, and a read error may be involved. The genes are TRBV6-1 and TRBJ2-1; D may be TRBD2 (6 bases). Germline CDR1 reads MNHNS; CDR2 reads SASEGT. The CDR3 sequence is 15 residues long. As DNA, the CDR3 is TGTGCCAGCAGTGAAAGCGGGTCCTCCTACATCATAGCCCTCTTC. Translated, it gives CASSESGSSYIIALF.

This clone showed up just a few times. CDR3 residues: CASSEGQNTEAFF. As DNA, the CDR3 is TGCGCCAGCAGTGAGGGGCAGAACACTGAAGCTTTCTTT. V is TRBV10-2 and J is TRBJ1-1; D gene ambiguous. CDR3 length: 13 amino acids. Germline V gives CDR1 WSHSY, CDR2 SAAADI. The V gene lost 2 bases and the J gene lost 1 base, with 5 bases spanning the gap.

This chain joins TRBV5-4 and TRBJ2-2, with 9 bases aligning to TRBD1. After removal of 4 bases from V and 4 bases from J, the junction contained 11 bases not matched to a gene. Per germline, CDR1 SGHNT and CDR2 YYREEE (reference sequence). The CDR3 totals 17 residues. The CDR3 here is CASSRRGQGASTGELFF. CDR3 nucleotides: TGTGCCAGCAGCCGAAGGGGACAGGGAGCTTCCACCGGGGAGCTGTTTTTT.

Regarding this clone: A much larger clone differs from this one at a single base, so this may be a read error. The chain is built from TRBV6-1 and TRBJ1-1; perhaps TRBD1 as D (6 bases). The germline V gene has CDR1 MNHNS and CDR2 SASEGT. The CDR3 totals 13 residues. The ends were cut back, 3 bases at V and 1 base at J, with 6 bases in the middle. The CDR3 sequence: CASSETGNTEAFF. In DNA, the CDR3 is TGTGCCAGCAGTGAGACAGGGAACACTGAAGCTTTCTTT.

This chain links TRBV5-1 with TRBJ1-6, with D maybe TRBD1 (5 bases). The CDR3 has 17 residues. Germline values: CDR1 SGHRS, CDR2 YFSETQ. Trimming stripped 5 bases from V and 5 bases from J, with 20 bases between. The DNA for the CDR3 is TGCGCCAGCAGACGACAGCCTAGGGGTTTCGATAATTCACCCCTCCACTTT. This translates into CASRRQPRGFDNSPLHF.

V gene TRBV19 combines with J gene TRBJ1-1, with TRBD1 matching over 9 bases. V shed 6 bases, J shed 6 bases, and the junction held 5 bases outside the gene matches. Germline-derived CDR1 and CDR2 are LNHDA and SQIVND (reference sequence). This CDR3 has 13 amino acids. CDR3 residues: CASSSDRGAEAFF. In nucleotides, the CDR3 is TGTGCCAGTAGCTCAGACAGGGGGGCTGAAGCTTTCTTT.

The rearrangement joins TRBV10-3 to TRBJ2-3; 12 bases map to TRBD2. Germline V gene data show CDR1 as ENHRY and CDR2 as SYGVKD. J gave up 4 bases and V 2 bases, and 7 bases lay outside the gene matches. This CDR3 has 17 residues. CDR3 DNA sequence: TGTGCCATCAGTGAGCGACCCCTAGCGGGGGGGTCAGATACGCAGTATTTT. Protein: CAISERPLAGGSDTQYF.

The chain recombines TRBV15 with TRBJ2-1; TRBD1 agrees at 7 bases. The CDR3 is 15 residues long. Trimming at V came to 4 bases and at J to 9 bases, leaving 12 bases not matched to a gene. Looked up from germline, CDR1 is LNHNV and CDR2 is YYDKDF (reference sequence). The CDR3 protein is CATSIRQGGMGEQFF. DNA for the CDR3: TGTGCCACCAGCATACGACAGGGTGGTATGGGTGAGCAGTTCTTC.

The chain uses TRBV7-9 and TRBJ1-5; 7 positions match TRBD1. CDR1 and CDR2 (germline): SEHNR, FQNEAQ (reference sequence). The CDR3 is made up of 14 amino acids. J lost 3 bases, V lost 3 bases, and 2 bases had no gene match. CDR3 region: CASSFTGDNQPQHF. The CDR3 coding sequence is TGTGCCAGCAGCTTTACAGGGGACAATCAGCCCCAGCATTTT. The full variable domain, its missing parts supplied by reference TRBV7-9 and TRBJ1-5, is DTGVSQNPRHKITKRGQNVTFRCDPISEHNRLYWYRQTLGQGPEFLTYFQNEAQLEKSRLLSDRFSAERPKGSFSTLEIQRTEQGDSAMYLCASSFTGDNQPQHFGDGTRLSIL.

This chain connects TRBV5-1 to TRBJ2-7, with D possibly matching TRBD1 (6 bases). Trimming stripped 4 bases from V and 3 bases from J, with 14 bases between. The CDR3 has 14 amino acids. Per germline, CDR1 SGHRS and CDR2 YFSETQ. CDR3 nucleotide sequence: TGCGCCAGCAGCGCGAGGGGGAGCCACTACGAGCAGTACTTC. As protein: CASSARGSHYEQYF.

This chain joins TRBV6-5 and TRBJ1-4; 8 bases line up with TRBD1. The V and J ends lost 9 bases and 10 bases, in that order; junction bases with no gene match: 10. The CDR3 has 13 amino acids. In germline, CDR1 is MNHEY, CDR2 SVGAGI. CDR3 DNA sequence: TGTGCCAGTCGGACAGGGACCTTTGGAAAACTGTTTTTT. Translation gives CASRTGTFGKLFF.

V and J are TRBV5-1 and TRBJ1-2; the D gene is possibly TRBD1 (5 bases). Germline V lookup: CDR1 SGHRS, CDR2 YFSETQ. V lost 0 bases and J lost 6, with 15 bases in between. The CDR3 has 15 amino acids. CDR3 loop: CASSLAVQLGDGYTF. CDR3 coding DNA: TGCGCCAGCAGCTTGGCGGTACAGCTAGGGGATGGCTACACCTTC.

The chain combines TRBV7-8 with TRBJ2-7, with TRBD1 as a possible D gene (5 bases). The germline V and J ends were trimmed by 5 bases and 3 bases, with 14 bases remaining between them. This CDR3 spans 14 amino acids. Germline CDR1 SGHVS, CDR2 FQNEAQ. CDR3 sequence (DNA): TGTGCCAGCAGCCGATTGACAGATTTCTACGAGCAGTACTTC. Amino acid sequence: CASSRLTDFYEQYF.

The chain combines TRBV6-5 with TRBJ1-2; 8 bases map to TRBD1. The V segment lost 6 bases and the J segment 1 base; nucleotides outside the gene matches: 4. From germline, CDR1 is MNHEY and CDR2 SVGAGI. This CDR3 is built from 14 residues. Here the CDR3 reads CASSRQGINYGYTF. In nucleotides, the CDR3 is TGTGCCAGCAGCCGACAGGGGATTAACTATGGCTACACCTTC.

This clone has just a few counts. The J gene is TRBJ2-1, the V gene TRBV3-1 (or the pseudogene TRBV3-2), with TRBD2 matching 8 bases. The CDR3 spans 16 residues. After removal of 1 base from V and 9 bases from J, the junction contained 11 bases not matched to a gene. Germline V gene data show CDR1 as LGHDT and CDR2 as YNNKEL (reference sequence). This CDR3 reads CASSQGPPGLVVEQFF. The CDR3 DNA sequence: TGTGCCAGCAGCCAAGGACCACCGGGACTAGTCGTTGAGCAGTTCTTC.

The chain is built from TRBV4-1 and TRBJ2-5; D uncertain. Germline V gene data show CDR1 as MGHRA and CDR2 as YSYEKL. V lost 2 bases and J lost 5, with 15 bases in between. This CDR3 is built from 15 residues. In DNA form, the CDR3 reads TGCGCCAGCAGCCAACCACCGCTTACCGGGGAGACCCAGTACTTC. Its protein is CASSQPPLTGETQYF.

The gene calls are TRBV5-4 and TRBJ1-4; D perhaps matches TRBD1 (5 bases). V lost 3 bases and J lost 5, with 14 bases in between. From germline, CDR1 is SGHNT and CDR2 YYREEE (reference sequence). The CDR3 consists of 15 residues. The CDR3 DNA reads TGTGCCAGCAGCTCTACAGGTTCCTTCAATGAAAAACTGTTTTTT. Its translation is CASSSTGSFNEKLFF.

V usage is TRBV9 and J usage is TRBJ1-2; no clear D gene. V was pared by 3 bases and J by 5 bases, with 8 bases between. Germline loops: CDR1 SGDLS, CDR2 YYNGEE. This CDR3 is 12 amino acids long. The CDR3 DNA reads TGTGCCAGCAGCGGCCGACTGTATGGCTACACCTTC. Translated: CASSGRLYGYTF.

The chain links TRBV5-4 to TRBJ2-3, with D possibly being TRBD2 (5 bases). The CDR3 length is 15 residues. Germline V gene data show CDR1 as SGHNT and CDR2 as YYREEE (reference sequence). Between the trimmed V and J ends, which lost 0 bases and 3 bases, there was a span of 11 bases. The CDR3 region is CASSLGRGLTDTQYF. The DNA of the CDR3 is TGTGCCAGCAGCTTGGGTAGAGGGTTAACAGATACGCAGTATTTT.

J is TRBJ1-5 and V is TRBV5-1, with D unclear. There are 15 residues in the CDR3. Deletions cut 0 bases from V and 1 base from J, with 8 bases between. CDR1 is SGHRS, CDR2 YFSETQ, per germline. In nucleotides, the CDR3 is TGCGCCAGCAGCTTGGATTCATTCAGCAATCAGCCCCAGCATTTT. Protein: CASSLDSFSNQPQHF.

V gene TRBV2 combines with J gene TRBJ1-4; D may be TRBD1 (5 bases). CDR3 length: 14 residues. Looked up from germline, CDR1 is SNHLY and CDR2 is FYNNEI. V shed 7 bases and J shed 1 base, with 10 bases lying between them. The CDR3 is CASKFQGTNEKLFF. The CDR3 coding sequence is TGTGCCAGCAAATTCCAGGGAACTAATGAAAAACTGTTTTTT.

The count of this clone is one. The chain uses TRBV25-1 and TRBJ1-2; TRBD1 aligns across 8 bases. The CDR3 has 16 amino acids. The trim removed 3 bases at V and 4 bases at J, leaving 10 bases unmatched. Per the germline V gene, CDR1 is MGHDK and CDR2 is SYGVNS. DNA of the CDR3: TGTGCCAGCAGTGATCAAGGGACAGGTGGGGCCTATGGCTACACCTTC. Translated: CASSDQGTGGAYGYTF.

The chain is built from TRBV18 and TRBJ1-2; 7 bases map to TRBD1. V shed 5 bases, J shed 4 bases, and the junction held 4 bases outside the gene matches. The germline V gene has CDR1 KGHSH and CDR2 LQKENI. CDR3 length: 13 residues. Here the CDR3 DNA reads TGTGCCAGCTCAATAGACAGGGCCTATGGCTACACCTTC. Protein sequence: CASSIDRAYGYTF.

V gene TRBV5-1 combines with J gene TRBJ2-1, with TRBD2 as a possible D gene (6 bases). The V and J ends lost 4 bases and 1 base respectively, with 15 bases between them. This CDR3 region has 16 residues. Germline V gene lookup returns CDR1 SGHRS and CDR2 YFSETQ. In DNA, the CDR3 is TGCGCCAGCAGCCCGTCGGTTGCGGGGTCCTACAATGAGCAGTTCTTC. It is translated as CASSPSVAGSYNEQFF.

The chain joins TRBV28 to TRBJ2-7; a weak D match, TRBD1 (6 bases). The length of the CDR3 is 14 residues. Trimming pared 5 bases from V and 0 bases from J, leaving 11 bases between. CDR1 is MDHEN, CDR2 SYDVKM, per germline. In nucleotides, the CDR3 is TGTGCCAGCAGTCTAGGACAGTACTCCTACGAGCAGTACTTC. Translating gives CASSLGQYSYEQYF.

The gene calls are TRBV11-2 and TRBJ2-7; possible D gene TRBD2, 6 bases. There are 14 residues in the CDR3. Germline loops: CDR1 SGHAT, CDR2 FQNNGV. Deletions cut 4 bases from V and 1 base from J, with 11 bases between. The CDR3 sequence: CASSSGLLSYEQYF. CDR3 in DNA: TGTGCCAGCAGCTCGGGACTCCTGTCCTACGAGCAGTACTTC.

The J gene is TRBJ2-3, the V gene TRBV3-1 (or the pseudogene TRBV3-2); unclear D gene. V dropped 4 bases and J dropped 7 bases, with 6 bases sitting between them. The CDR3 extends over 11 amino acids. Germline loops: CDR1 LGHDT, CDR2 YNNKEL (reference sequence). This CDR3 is CASSLDNTQYF. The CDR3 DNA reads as TGTGCCAGCAGCCTAGATAATACGCAGTATTTT.